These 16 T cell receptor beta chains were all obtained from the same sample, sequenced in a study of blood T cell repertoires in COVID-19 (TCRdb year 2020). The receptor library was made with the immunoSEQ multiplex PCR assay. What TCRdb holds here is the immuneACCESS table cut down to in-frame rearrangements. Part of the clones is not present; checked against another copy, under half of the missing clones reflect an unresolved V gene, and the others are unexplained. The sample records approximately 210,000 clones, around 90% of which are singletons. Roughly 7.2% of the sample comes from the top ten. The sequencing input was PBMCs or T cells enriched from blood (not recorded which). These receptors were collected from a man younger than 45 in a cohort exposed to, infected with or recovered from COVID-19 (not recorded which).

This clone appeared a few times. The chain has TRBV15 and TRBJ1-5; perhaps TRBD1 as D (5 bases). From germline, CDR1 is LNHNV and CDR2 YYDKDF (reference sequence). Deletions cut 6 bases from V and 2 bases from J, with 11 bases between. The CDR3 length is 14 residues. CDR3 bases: TGTGCCACCAGTGGTTGGGGCGGCAATCAGCCCCAGCATTTT. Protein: CATSGWGGNQPQHF.

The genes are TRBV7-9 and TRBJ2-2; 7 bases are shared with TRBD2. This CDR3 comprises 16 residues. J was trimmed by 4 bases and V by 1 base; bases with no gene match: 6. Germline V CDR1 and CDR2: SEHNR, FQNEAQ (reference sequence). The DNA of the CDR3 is TGTGCCAGCAGCTTAGTGGCGGGAGTGAGCACCGGGGAGCTGTTTTTT. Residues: CASSLVAGVSTGELFF.

The CDR3 coding sequence is TGTGCCACCAGCAGGGCTAGCCACCGGTACGAGCAGTACTTC. This translates into CATSRASHRYEQYF. This chain joins TRBV15 and TRBJ2-7, with D possibly TRBD2 on 5 matching bases. This CDR3 is 14 amino acids long. V gave up 3 bases and J gave up 4 bases, with 13 bases separating them. Germline V gene data show CDR1 as LNHNV and CDR2 as YYDKDF (reference sequence).

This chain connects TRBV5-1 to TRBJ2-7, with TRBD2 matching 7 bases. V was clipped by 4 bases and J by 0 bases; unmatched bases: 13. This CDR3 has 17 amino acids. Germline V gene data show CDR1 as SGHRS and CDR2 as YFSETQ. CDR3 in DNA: TGCGCCAGCAGCCACGGGGGGAGGCGGGTGGACTCCTACGAGCAGTACTTC. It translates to CASSHGGRRVDSYEQYF. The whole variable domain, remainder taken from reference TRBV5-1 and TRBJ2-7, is KAGVTQTPRYLIKTRGQQVTLSCSPISGHRSVSWYQQTPGQGLQFLFEYFSETQRNKGNFPGRFSGRQFSNSRSEMNVSTLELGDSALYLCASSHGGRRVDSYEQYFGPGTRLTVT.

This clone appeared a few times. The CDR3 nucleotides are TGTGCCAGCAGCCTACTAGCGGGAGGGCCGTCCGAGCAGTACTTC. Translated, it gives CASSLLAGGPSEQYF. The chain is built from TRBV14 and TRBJ2-7; 13 bases are shared with TRBD2. The CDR3 loop spans 15 amino acids. Germline V lookup: CDR1 SGHDN, CDR2 FVKESK. V gave up 4 bases and J gave up 6 bases; unmatched junction bases: 6. The complete variable domain, with remaining parts taken from reference TRBV14 and TRBJ2-7, reads EAGVTQFPSHSVIEKGQTVTLRCDPISGHDNLYWYRRVMGKEIKFLLHFVKESKQDESGMPNNRFLAERTGGTYSTLKVQPAELEDSGVYFCASSLLAGGPSEQYFGPGTRLTVT.

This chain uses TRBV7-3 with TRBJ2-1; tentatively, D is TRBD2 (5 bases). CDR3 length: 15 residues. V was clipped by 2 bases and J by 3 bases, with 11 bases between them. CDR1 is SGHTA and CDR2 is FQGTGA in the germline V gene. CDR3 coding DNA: TGTGCCAGCAGCTTAGTCCGAGGGATCTACAATGAGCAGTTCTTC. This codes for CASSLVRGIYNEQFF.

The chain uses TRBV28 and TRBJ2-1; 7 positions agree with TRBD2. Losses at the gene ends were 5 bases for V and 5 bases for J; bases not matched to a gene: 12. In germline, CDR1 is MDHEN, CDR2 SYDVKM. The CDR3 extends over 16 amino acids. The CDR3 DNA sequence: TGTGCCAGCAGTCCCTACCAAGCGGGAACGAACAATGAGCAGTTCTTC. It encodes CASSPYQAGTNNEQFF.

In DNA form, the CDR3 reads TGTGCCAGCTCAGTGGTACAGGGGAGGAACACCATATATTTT. Amino acids: CASSVVQGRNTIYF. The rearrangement joins TRBV18 to TRBJ1-3; 7 positions agree with TRBD1. The CDR3 loop spans 14 amino acids. The germline V gene encodes CDR1 KGHSH and CDR2 LQKENI. With 5 bases clipped from V and 7 bases from J, the junction kept 8 bases outside the gene matches.

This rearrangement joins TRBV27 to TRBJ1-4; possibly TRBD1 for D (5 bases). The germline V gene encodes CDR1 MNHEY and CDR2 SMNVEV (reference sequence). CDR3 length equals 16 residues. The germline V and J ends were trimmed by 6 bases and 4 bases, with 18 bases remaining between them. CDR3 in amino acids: CASRLQTSQGNEKLFF. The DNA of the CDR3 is TGTGCCAGCAGACTCCAGACGTCCCAGGGTAATGAAAAACTGTTTTTT.

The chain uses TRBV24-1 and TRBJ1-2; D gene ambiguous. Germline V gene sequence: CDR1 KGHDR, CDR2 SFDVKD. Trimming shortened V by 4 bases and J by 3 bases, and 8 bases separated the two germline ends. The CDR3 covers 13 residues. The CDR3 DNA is TGTGCCACCAGTGACGGGGATTACTATGGCTACACCTTC. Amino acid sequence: CATSDGDYYGYTF.

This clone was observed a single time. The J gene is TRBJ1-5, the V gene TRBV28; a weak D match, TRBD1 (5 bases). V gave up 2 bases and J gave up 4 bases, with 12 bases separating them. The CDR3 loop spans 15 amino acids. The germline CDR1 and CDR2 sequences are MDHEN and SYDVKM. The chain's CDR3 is CASSLNRWQNQPQHF. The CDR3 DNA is TGTGCCAGCAGTTTAAACAGGTGGCAAAATCAGCCCCAGCATTTT.

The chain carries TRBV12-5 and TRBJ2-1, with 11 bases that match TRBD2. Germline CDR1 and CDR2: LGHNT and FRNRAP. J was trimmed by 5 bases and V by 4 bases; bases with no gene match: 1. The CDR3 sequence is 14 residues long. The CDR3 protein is CASGSSGRNNEQFF. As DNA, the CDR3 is TGTGCTAGTGGTTCTAGCGGGAGGAACAATGAGCAGTTCTTC.

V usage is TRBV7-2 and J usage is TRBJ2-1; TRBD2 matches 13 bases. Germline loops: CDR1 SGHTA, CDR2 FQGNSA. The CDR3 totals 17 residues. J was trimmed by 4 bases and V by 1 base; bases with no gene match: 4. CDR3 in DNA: TGTGCCAGCAGCTTAGGGTGGACTAGCGGGGGTTACAATGAGCAGTTCTTC. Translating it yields CASSLGWTSGGYNEQFF. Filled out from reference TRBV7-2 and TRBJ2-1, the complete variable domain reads GAGVSQSPSNKVTEKGKDVELRCDPISGHTALYWYRQSLGQGLEFLIYFQGNSAPDKSGLPSDRFSAERTGGSVSTLTIQRTQQEDSAVYLCASSLGWTSGGYNEQFFGPGTRLTVL.

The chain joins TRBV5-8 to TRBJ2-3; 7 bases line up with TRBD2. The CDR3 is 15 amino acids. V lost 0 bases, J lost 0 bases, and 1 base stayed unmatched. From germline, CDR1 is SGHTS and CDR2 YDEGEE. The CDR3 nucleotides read TGTGCCAGCAGCTTGGGTAGCGGGAGCACAGATACGCAGTATTTT. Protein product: CASSLGSGSTDTQYF.

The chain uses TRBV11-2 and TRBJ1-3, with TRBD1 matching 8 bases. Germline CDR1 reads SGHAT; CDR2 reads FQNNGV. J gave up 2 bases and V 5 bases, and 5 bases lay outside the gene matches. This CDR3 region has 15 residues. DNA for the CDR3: TGTGCCAGCAGCCATCGGACAGGGACTGGAAACACCATATATTTT. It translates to CASSHRTGTGNTIYF.

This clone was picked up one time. The CDR3 DNA reads as TGTGCCATCAGTGAGTCGGTGCGACAGCCCCAGCATTTT. Its protein product is CAISESVRQPQHF. The V call is TRBV10-3, the J call TRBJ1-5; D gene uncertain. Trimming pared 0 bases from V and 7 bases from J, leaving 7 bases between. Germline CDR1 is ENHRY and CDR2 is SYGVKD. This CDR3 is built from 13 residues.